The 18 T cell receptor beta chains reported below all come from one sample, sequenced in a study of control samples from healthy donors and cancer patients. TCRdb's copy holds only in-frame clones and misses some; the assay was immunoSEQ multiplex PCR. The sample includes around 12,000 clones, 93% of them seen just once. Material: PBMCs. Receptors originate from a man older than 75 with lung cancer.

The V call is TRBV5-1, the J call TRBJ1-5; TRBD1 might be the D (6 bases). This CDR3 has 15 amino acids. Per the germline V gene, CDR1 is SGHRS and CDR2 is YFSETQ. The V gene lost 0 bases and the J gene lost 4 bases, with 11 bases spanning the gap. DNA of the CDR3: TGCGCCAGCAGCTTGGAAGGGGGGCGAAATCAGCCCCAGCATTTT. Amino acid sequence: CASSLEGGRNQPQHF.

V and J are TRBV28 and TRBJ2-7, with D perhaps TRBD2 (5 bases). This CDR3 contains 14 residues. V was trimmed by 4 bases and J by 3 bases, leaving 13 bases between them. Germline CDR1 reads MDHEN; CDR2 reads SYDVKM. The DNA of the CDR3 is TGTGCCAGCAGTTCGGGGTCAACCCGCTACGAGCAGTACGTC. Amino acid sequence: CASSSGSTRYEQYV.

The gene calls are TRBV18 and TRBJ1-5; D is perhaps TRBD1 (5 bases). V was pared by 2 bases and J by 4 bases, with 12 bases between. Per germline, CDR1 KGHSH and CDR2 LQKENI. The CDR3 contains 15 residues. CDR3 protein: CASSPSPQGNQPQHF. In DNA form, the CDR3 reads TGTGCCAGCTCACCATCCCCGCAGGGTAATCAGCCCCAGCATTTT. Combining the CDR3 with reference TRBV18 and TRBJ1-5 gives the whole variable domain NAGVMQNPRHLVRRRGQEARLRCSPMKGHSHVYWYRQLPEEGLKFMVYLQKENIIDESGMPKERFSAEFPKEGPSILRIQQVVRGDSAAYFCASSPSPQGNQPQHFGDGTRLSIL.

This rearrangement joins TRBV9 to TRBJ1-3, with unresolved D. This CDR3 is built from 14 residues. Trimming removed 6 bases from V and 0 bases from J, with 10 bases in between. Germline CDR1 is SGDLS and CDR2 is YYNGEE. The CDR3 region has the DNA TGTGCCAGCACCAGAGAGGGCTCTGGAAACACCATATATTTT. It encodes CASTREGSGNTIYF.

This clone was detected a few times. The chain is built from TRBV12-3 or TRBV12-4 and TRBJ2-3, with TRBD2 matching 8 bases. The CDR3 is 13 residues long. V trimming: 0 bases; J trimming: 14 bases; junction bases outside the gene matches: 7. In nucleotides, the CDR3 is TGTGCCAGCAGTTTAGCGACCACCGGGACTAGGTATTTT. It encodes CASSLATTGTRYF.

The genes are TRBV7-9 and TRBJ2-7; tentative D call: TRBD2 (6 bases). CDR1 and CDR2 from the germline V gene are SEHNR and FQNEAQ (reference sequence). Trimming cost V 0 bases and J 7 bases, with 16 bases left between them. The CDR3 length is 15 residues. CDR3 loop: CASSLAMEGTGEQYV. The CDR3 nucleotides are TGTGCCAGCAGCTTAGCGATGGAGGGAACGGGGGAGCAGTACGTC.

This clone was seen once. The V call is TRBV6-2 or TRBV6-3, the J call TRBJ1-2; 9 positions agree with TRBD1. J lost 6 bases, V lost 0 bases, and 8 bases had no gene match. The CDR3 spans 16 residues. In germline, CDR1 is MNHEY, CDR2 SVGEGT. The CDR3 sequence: CASSYSAGQGGDGYTF. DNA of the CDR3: TGTGCCAGCAGTTACTCGGCGGGACAGGGAGGGGATGGCTACACCTTC.

The CDR3 spells CASSPRGAGRDDGYTF. The CDR3 DNA reads as TGTGCCAGCTCACCACGGGGGGCGGGGAGGGACGATGGCTACACCTTC. The chain recombines TRBV18 with TRBJ1-2; tentative D call: TRBD1 (6 bases). This CDR3 contains 16 residues. The V end lost 1 base, the J end lost 6 bases, and 18 bases lay between the germline ends. Germline V lookup: CDR1 KGHSH, CDR2 LQKENI.

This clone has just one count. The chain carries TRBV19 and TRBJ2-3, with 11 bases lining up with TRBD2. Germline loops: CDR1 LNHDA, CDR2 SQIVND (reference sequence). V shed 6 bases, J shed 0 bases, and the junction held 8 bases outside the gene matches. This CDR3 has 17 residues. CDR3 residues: CASSPSGGRTSTDTQYF. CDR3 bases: TGTGCCAGTAGCCCTAGCGGGGGGCGAACTAGCACAGATACGCAGTATTTT.

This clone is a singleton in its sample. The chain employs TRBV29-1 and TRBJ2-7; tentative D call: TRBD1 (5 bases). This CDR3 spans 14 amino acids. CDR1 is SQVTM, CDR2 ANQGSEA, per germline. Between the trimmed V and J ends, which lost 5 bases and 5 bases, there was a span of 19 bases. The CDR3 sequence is CSVSQSGWGNEQYV. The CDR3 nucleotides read TGCAGCGTTTCACAATCCGGCTGGGGCAACGAGCAGTACGTC.

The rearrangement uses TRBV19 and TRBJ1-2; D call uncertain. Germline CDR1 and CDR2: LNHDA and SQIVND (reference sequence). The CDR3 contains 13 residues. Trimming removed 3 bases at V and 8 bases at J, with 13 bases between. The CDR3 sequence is CASSISFLGGYTF. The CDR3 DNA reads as TGTGCCAGTAGTATCTCCTTCCTTGGGGGCTACACCTTC. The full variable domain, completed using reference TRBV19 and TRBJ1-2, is DGGITQSPKYLFRKEGQNVTLSCEQNLNHDAMYWYRQDPGQGLRLIYYSQIVNDFQKGDIAEGYSVSREKKESFPLTVTSAQKNPTAFYLCASSISFLGGYTFGSGTRLTVV.

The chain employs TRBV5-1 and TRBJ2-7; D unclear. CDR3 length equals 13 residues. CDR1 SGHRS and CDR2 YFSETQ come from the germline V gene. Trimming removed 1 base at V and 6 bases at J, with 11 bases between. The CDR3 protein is CASSLSQPFEQYV. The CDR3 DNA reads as TGCGCCAGCAGCTTGTCACAACCCTTCGAGCAGTACGTC.

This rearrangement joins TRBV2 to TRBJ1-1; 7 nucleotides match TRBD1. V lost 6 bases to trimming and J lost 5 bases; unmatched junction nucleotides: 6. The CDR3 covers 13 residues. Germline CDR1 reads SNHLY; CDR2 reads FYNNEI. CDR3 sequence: CASSEQGNTEAFF. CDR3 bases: TGTGCCAGCAGCGAACAGGGGAATACTGAAGCTTTCTTT.

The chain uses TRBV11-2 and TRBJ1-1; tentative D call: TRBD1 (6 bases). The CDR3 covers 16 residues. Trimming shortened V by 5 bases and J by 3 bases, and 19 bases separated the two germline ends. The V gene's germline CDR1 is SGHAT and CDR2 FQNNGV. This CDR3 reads CASSLRQVQKDTEAFF. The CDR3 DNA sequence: TGTGCCAGCAGCCTGAGACAGGTACAAAAGGACACTGAAGCTTTCTTT.

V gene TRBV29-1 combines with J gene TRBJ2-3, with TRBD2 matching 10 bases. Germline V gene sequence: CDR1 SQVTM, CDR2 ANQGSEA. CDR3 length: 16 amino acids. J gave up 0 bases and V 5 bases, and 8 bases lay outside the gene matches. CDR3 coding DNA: TGCAGCGTTTTTACTAGCGGGGTGGGTAGCACAGATACGCAGTATTTT. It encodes CSVFTSGVGSTDTQYF.

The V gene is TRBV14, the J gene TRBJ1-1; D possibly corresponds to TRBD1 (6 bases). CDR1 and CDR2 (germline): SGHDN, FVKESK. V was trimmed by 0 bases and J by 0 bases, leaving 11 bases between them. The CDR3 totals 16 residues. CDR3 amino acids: CASSQDLRGVNTEAFF. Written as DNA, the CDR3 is TGTGCCAGCAGCCAAGATTTAAGGGGGGTGAACACTGAAGCTTTCTTT.

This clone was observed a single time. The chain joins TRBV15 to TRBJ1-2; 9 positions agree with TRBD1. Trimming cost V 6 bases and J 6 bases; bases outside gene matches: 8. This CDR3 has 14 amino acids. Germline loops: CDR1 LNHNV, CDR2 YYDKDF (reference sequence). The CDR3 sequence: CATRSGTGMHGYTF. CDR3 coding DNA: TGTGCCACCAGATCCGGGACAGGGATGCATGGCTACACCTTC.

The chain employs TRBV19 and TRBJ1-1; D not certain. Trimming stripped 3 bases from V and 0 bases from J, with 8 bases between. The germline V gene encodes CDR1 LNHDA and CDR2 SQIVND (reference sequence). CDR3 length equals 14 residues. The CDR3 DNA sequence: TGTGCCAGTAGTATCCATGGAGTGAACACTGAAGCTTTCTTT. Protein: CASSIHGVNTEAFF.